This passage covers 29 T cell receptor beta chains from one sample sequenced in a study of CD8 T cells in ankylosing spondylitis (dated by TCRdb to 2017 to 2019). Study-wide findings and limitations: Blood from ankylosing spondylitis patients appeared to be characterized by a TCR beta motif composed of roughly eight highly homologous amino acid variants.

No cognate antigen is known for these TCRs. Receptor libraries were prepared by 5' RACE. The sequencer was an Illumina HiSeq 2500. In TCRdb, the public reads were trimmed at Q25 with fastp and aligned with MiXCR, with productive beta chains retained. Identical CDR3 proteins give one entry, which carries the most common genes and DNA. The table for this sample lists 700,000 or so distinct CDR3 sequences; around 20% of them were counted only once. The top ten hold 15% to 20% of the sample. The specimen was blood, either unsorted or a sorted T cell fraction (not recorded which). Source of these receptors: a male donor with ankylosing spondylitis.

V gene TRBV12-3 or TRBV12-4 combines with J gene TRBJ2-6; D possibly uses TRBD1 or TRBD2 (7 bases each). V lost 8 bases to trimming and J lost 0 bases, with 14 bases between them. The CDR3 loop spans 16 amino acids. The CDR3 loop is CASLAGGGSGANVLTF. CDR3 nucleotide sequence: TGTGCCAGCTTGGCAGGGGGGGGCTCTGGGGCCAACGTCCTGACTTTC.

This clonotype was seen a handful of times. This chain joins TRBV6-8 and TRBJ2-1; 10 bases match TRBD1. V was clipped by 10 bases and J by 7 bases; unmatched bases: 7. The CDR3 totals 13 residues. The germline CDR1 and CDR2 sequences are MNHGY and SAAAGT. The CDR3 coding sequence is TGTGCCACCCGGGACAGGGGTGCGAATGAGCAGTTCTTC. It translates to CATRDRGANEQFF.

This clonotype was seen only once. The V and J genes are TRBV6-2 or TRBV6-3 and TRBJ2-1; possibly TRBD1 for D (7 bases). Germline assignment: CDR1 MNHEY and CDR2 SVGEGT. Trimming took off 6 bases at V and 10 bases at J, with 19 bases between the two ends. This CDR3 has 14 amino acids. For the CDR3, the DNA is TGTGCCAGCAGGGGGGCAGGGGGGTCCCCCGAGCAGTTCTTC. Translated: CASRGAGGSPEQFF.

This chain connects TRBV7-9 to TRBJ1-2, with TRBD1 matching 8 bases. Trimming took 6 bases from V and 6 from J; bases not matched to a gene: 12. The CDR3 spans 15 residues. Germline-derived CDR1 and CDR2 are SEHNR and FQNEAQ (reference sequence). CDR3 sequence reads: CASRTGTGFGDGYTF. CDR3 sequence (DNA): TGTGCCAGCAGAACCGGGACAGGCTTTGGGGATGGCTACACCTTC.

This CDR3 reads CASSHPTGQAYNEQFF. The CDR3 DNA reads as TGTGCCAGCAGCCATCCTACGGGACAGGCTTACAATGAGCAGTTCTTC. The rearrangement joins TRBV4-2 to TRBJ2-1; TRBD1 matches 8 bases. The V gene's germline CDR1 is LGHNA and CDR2 YNFKEQ. This CDR3 has 16 residues. Trimming removed 3 bases from V and 4 bases from J; junction bases left unmatched: 8.

This sequence joins TRBV20-1 and TRBJ2-5; D gene ambiguous. This CDR3 spans 15 amino acids. The germline V and J ends were trimmed by 0 bases and 0 bases, with 11 bases remaining between them. In germline, CDR1 is DFQATT, CDR2 SNEGSKA (reference sequence). Here the CDR3 reads CSARDPWVYQETQYF. The CDR3 region has the DNA TGCAGTGCTAGAGATCCGTGGGTTTACCAAGAGACCCAGTACTTC.

The rearrangement uses TRBV7-9 and TRBJ2-5, with D perhaps assigned TRBD1 or TRBD2 (5 bases each). The CDR3 is made up of 16 amino acids. Trimming removed 3 bases from V and 1 base from J, with 15 bases in between. The V gene's germline CDR1 is SEHNR and CDR2 FQNEAQ (reference sequence). CDR3 nucleotide sequence: TGTGCCAGCAGCTTTCCGGGACGCGGGTCCCAAGAGACCCAGTACTTC. It translates to CASSFPGRGSQETQYF.

This clonotype was recorded a few times. The rearrangement uses TRBV10-3 and TRBJ2-5; possibly TRBD2 for D (5 bases). The CDR3 totals 14 residues. Trimming left V 4 bases short and J 5 bases short, with 14 bases between. CDR1 ENHRY and CDR2 SYGVKD come from the germline V gene. The CDR3 DNA sequence: TGTGCCATCAGTGGGGGAGAGGAGGTCGAGACCCAGTACTTC. It yields the protein CAISGGEEVETQYF.

V is TRBV6-5 and J is TRBJ2-7; 7 bases match TRBD1. Germline CDR1 reads MNHEY; CDR2 reads SVGAGI. This CDR3 region has 14 residues. J lost 1 base, V lost 3 bases, and 3 bases had no gene match. The chain's CDR3 is CASSYTGQSYEQYF. DNA for the CDR3: TGTGCCAGCAGTTATACGGGACAGTCCTACGAGCAGTACTTC.

This clonotype turned up a few times. The chain links TRBV12-3 or TRBV12-4 to TRBJ2-3; D is undetermined. The germline V and J ends were trimmed by 3 bases and 2 bases, with 6 bases remaining between them. The CDR3 totals 13 residues. The DNA for the CDR3 is TGTGCCAGCAGTTTTAGGGACACAGATACGCAGTATTTT. This translates into CASSFRDTDTQYF.

There are many counts of this clonotype. The chain is built from TRBV7-9 and TRBJ1-2; no clear D gene. Germline V gene data show CDR1 as SEHNR and CDR2 as FQNEAQ (reference sequence). The CDR3 covers 15 residues. Trimming shortened V by 1 base and J by 2 bases, and 11 bases separated the two germline ends. DNA for the CDR3: TGTGCCAGCAGCTTAGTTCTACCTGGCAACTATGGCTACACCTTC. Translated, it gives CASSLVLPGNYGYTF.

The chain carries TRBV11-2 and TRBJ2-1; tentatively, D is TRBD2 (5 bases). The V gene's germline CDR1 is SGHAT and CDR2 FQNNGV. This CDR3 is 16 amino acids long. Trimming removed 2 bases at V and 4 bases at J, with 15 bases between. The CDR3 nucleotides read TGTGCCAGCAGCTTACCCGGACTGGGGAATTACAATGAGCAGTTCTTC. Amino acids: CASSLPGLGNYNEQFF.

This clonotype was detected only a few times. The rearrangement links TRBV11-3 to TRBJ1-5, with 9 bases fitting TRBD1. The CDR3 has 21 residues. J gave up 1 base and V 4 bases, and 20 bases lay outside the gene matches. Germline V gene lookup returns CDR1 SGHNT and CDR2 YENEEA. CDR3 residues: CASSSNYTTGTGHGSNQPQHF. CDR3 nucleotides: TGTGCCAGCAGCTCCAATTATACGACCGGGACAGGGCATGGGAGCAATCAGCCCCAGCATTTT.

The V call is TRBV5-1, the J call TRBJ2-1; D call uncertain. The CDR3 is 13 amino acids. The V end was cut by 4 bases, the J end by 9 bases, with 14 bases between. Germline CDR1 reads SGHRS; CDR2 reads YFSETQ. The CDR3 coding sequence is TGCGCCAGCAGCCCTCTTCCCGTGCGTGAGCAGTTCTTC. It encodes CASSPLPVREQFF.

In its sample, this clonotype was seen a few times. This rearrangement joins TRBV7-9 to TRBJ2-5; D could derive from TRBD1 or TRBD2 (5 bases each). Germline assignment: CDR1 SEHNR and CDR2 FQNEAQ (reference sequence). The CDR3 spans 15 residues. Trimming removed 1 base at V and 4 bases at J, with 13 bases between. The CDR3: CASSLGSREIETQYF. The DNA for the CDR3 is TGTGCCAGCAGCTTAGGGTCCAGGGAGATAGAGACCCAGTACTTC.

This chain connects TRBV12-3 or TRBV12-4 to TRBJ2-6, with 8 positions matching TRBD1. The junction had 12 bases not matched to a gene; V was cut back by 5 bases and J by 0 bases. This CDR3 comprises 19 residues. The CDR3 DNA follows: TGTGCCAGCAGTCTCCCACTTGGACAGGGCCTCTCTGGGGCCAACGTCCTGACTTTC. Protein: CASSLPLGQGLSGANVLTF.

The rearrangement uses TRBV6-5 and TRBJ1-6; D is uncertain. In germline, CDR1 is MNHEY, CDR2 SVGAGI. CDR3 size: 17 residues. The V end lost 1 base, the J end lost 3 bases, and 13 bases lay between the germline ends. The CDR3 nucleotides are TGTGCCAGCAGTTACTTCCCGCAGTCCGACTATAATTCACCCCTCCACTTT. Its translation is CASSYFPQSDYNSPLHF.

The chain carries TRBV5-1 and TRBJ2-1; 13 nucleotides agree with TRBD2. The germline gives CDR1 SGHRS, CDR2 YFSETQ. V was pared by 7 bases and J by 7 bases, with 8 bases of the junction left unmatched. CDR3 size: 15 residues. The chain's CDR3 is CASFRTSGSVNEQFF. The CDR3 bases are TGCGCCAGCTTCCGGACTAGCGGGAGCGTAAATGAGCAGTTCTTC.

The chain employs TRBV12-5 and TRBJ1-1; 8 positions agree with TRBD1. CDR1 is LGHNT, CDR2 FRNRAP, per germline. The CDR3 runs 15 residues. Germline trimming cut 4 bases from V and 1 base from J; bases unmatched to any gene: 5. In nucleotides, the CDR3 is TGTGCTAGTGGTTCAAGGACAGGGCCGAACACTGAAGCTTTCTTT. Translation gives CASGSRTGPNTEAFF.

This clonotype was found a few times. The gene calls are TRBV7-2 and TRBJ2-7, with TRBD1 matching 8 bases. This CDR3 contains 16 residues. The germline V gene has CDR1 SGHTA and CDR2 FQGNSA. J lost 4 bases, V lost 1 base, and 9 bases had no gene match. Here the CDR3 DNA reads TGTGCCAGCAGCTTAGTGTCAGGGACAGGAGGTTACGAGCAGTACTTC. Translating gives CASSLVSGTGGYEQYF.

This clonotype was seen only a few times. V is TRBV27 and J is TRBJ2-3, with 8 positions matching TRBD1. This CDR3 is 15 amino acids long. Losses at the gene ends were 2 bases for V and 2 bases for J; bases not matched to a gene: 3. Germline V CDR1 and CDR2: MNHEY, SMNVEV (reference sequence). CDR3 loop: CASSLTTGATDTQYF. Here the CDR3 DNA reads TGTGCCAGCAGTTTAACGACAGGGGCCACAGATACGCAGTATTTT.

CDR3 residues: CASRPDSGGEKLFF. CDR3 DNA: TGTGCCAGCAGGCCGGACTCGGGCGGTGAAAAACTGTTTTTT. The chain combines TRBV11-3 with TRBJ1-4; D not resolved. The CDR3 is made up of 14 amino acids. CDR1 is SGHNT, CDR2 YENEEA, per germline. V lost 6 bases and J 7 bases, leaving 15 bases between the germline ends.

This clonotype was observed at least ten times. The V call is TRBV2, the J call TRBJ1-1; D is perhaps TRBD1 (6 bases). Germline assignment: CDR1 SNHLY and CDR2 FYNNEI. This CDR3 has 12 residues. The V gene lost 4 bases and the J gene lost 7 bases, with 10 bases spanning the gap. The CDR3 DNA reads as TGTGCCAGCAGTGGGGGGCACAGTGAAGCTTTCTTT. Its protein product is CASSGGHSEAFF.

This clonotype occurred a few times. The chain employs TRBV5-1 and TRBJ1-6; possible D gene TRBD1, 6 bases. V gave up 4 bases and J gave up 7 bases, with 18 bases separating them. Germline V lookup: CDR1 SGHRS, CDR2 YFSETQ. The CDR3 is 16 amino acids. CDR3 sequence: CASSPGEGGKNSPLHF. The CDR3 DNA is TGCGCCAGCAGCCCAGGGGAGGGGGGGAAAAATTCACCCCTCCACTTT.

V and J are TRBV28 and TRBJ1-2; tentatively, D is TRBD1 (5 bases). The V gene's germline CDR1 is MDHEN and CDR2 SYDVKM. V lost 6 bases and J lost 8, with 25 bases in between. This CDR3 has 16 residues. CDR3 DNA: TGTGCCAGCAGCTCCTTGGACAAGGTCCTCTCGGAAGGCTACACCTTC. Translating it yields CASSSLDKVLSEGYTF.

This clonotype has more than one count but fewer than ten. The chain couples TRBV5-6 to TRBJ2-2; TRBD2 aligns across 11 bases. Germline CDR1 reads SGHDT; CDR2 reads YYEEEE. V lost 2 bases and J lost 5; bases outside the gene matches: 8. This CDR3 region has 17 residues. CDR3: CASSFSESSGRTGELFF. The CDR3 nucleotides read TGTGCCAGCAGCTTCTCTGAGTCTAGCGGGAGGACCGGGGAGCTGTTTTTT.

This chain links TRBV9 with TRBJ2-7; tentative D call: TRBD1 (6 bases). This CDR3 has 14 amino acids. Per the germline V gene, CDR1 is SGDLS and CDR2 is YYNGEE. Deletions cut 4 bases from V and 7 bases from J, with 18 bases between. CDR3 in amino acids: CASSPSTGVSEQYF. The CDR3, as DNA: TGTGCCAGCAGCCCCTCGACAGGAGTCTCTGAGCAGTACTTC.

The V and J genes are TRBV29-1 and TRBJ2-6; perhaps TRBD2 as D (6 bases). The V gene lost 1 base and the J gene lost 1 base, with 8 bases spanning the gap. The V gene's germline CDR1 is SQVTM and CDR2 ANQGSEA. The CDR3 contains 15 residues. CDR3 sequence reads: CSVEVAGSGANVLTF. In DNA form, the CDR3 reads TGCAGCGTTGAAGTGGCGGGGTCTGGGGCCAACGTCCTGACTTTC.

The J gene is TRBJ1-2, the V gene TRBV15, with D unresolved. Germline V gene sequence: CDR1 LNHNV, CDR2 YYDKDF (reference sequence). The CDR3 spans 15 residues. Trimming left V 5 bases short and J 4 bases short, with 17 bases between. CDR3 region: CATSAQLRSTYGYTF. CDR3 in DNA: TGTGCCACCAGCGCACAACTACGGAGTACCTATGGCTACACCTTC.